There are a few counts of the clone carrying this T cell receptor beta chain. As yet, its antigen is unknown. This sample was included in a study of beta chain features in type 1 diabetes. General study results and limits: Shorter TCRB CDR3s, moderately but significantly so, marked every one of the four CD4+ subsets in Type 1 diabetes patients.

The CDR3 has 17 residues. Germline V lookup: CDR1 MNHEY, CDR2 SMNVEV (reference sequence). V lost 4 bases and J lost 4; bases outside the gene matches: 12. Purity exceeded 95% in all sorted populations. What was sequenced were expressed TCRB transcripts, since all of the isolated RNA had been reverse transcribed. Clones were sequenced by immunoSEQ multiplex PCR, and TCRdb holds only the in-frame ones, with some missing. The table lists roughly 280,000 clones, less than 30% of them singletons. The sequenced material came from naive CD4+ T cells from blood. The receptor comes from a woman in her 30s with type 1 diabetes. The chain has TRBV27 and TRBJ2-3, with TRBD2 matching over 9 bases. The CDR3 loop is CASSSKGSGRGSDTQYF. Here the CDR3 DNA reads TGTGCCAGCAGTTCAAAGGGTAGCGGGAGAGGGTCAGATACGCAGTATTTT.